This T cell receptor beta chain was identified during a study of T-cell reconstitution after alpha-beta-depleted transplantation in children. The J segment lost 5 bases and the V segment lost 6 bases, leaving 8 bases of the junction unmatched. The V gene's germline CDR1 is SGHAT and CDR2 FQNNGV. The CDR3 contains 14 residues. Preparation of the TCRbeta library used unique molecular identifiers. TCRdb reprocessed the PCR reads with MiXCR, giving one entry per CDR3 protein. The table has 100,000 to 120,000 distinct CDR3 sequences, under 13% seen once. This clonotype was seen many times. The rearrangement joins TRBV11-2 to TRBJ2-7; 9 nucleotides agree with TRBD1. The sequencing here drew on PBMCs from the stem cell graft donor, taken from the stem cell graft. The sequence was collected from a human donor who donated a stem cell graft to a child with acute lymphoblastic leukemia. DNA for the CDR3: TGTGCCAGCAGTCTACAGGGGGCGAGAGACGAGCAGTACTTC. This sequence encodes CASSLQGARDEQYF.